The 10 T cell receptor beta chains presented below share a single source sample, sequenced in a study of cytomegalovirus exposure and HLA in healthy donors. 60 Vbeta and 13 Jbeta primers were used in PCR. Data came from immunoSEQ multiplex PCR; TCRdb stores just in-frame clones and leaves some out. The data hold 90,000 to 150,000 clones, with about 86% observed a single time. Sequenced input: PBMCs. Receptor source: a woman in her thirties or forties in good health and CMV-seronegative.

V gene TRBV14 combines with J gene TRBJ2-1; 9 positions match TRBD2. CDR1 is SGHDN and CDR2 is FVKESK in the germline V gene. The length of the CDR3 is 16 residues. After removal of 4 bases from V and 4 bases from J, the junction contained 8 bases not matched to a gene. CDR3 DNA sequence: TGTGCCAGCAGCCGCCTGACTAGCGGAGCTTACAATGAGCAGTTCTTC. It translates to CASSRLTSGAYNEQFF.

This chain links TRBV7-8 with TRBJ1-5, with 12 bases aligning to TRBD1. The length of the CDR3 is 17 residues. Germline CDR1 is SGHVS and CDR2 is FQNEAQ. The trim removed 3 bases at V and 4 bases at J, leaving 7 bases unmatched. CDR3 residues: CASSFSGTGGGNQPQHF. In nucleotides, the CDR3 is TGTGCCAGCAGCTTTTCTGGGACAGGGGGCGGGAATCAGCCCCAGCATTTT.

For the CDR3, the DNA is TGCGCCAGCAGTAGAGCGGGAGACGGGACAGATACGCAGTATTTT. Encoded protein: CASSRAGDGTDTQYF. The chain recombines TRBV10-1 with TRBJ2-3; 8 nucleotides agree with TRBD2. Germline V gives CDR1 WNHNN, CDR2 SYGVQD (reference sequence). This CDR3 spans 15 amino acids. Unmatched junction bases numbered 7, after V lost 5 bases and J lost 3 bases.

The rearrangement links TRBV7-2 to TRBJ1-4, with a possible D match to TRBD1 (5 bases). This CDR3 spans 14 amino acids. CDR1 and CDR2 from the germline V gene are SGHTA and FQGNSA. Trimming took 3 bases from V and 4 from J, leaving 9 bases between them. The CDR3 DNA sequence: TGTGCCAGCAGCTTCGGGGGGGTTAATGAAAAACTGTTTTTT. Translating it yields CASSFGGVNEKLFF.

The gene calls are TRBV6-1 and TRBJ2-2; 10 positions agree with TRBD1. The CDR3 length is 15 residues. The germline gives CDR1 MNHNS, CDR2 SASEGT. V was pared by 3 bases and J by 5 bases, with 3 bases of the junction left unmatched. The CDR3 DNA reads TGTGCCAGCAGTGAGGGACAGGGGTGGACCGGGGAGCTGTTTTTT. It specifies CASSEGQGWTGELFF.

The chain carries TRBV19 and TRBJ2-7; 9 bases fit TRBD1. The CDR3 consists of 14 residues. Germline-derived CDR1 and CDR2 are LNHDA and SQIVND (reference sequence). The J segment lost 3 bases and the V segment lost 6 bases, leaving 6 bases of the junction unmatched. The CDR3 reads CASRRQGVNYEQYF. CDR3 bases: TGTGCCAGTAGACGACAGGGGGTGAACTACGAGCAGTACTTC.

The V and J genes are TRBV29-1 and TRBJ1-5, with TRBD1 matching 10 bases. The CDR3 sequence is 15 residues long. Per the germline V gene, CDR1 is SQVTM and CDR2 is ANQGSEA. J gave up 0 bases and V 4 bases, and 3 bases lay outside the gene matches. CDR3 residues: CSVGGTGDSNQPQHF. CDR3 DNA sequence: TGCAGCGTTGGGGGGACAGGGGATAGCAATCAGCCCCAGCATTTT.

The genes are TRBV7-6 and TRBJ2-5, with 12 bases identical to TRBD2. V was pared by 5 bases and J by 2 bases, with 3 bases of the junction left unmatched. The CDR3 spans 15 residues. Germline-derived CDR1 and CDR2 are SGHVS and FNYEAQ. The CDR3: CASSQGTSGQETQYF. The CDR3 DNA reads TGTGCCAGCAGCCAAGGGACTAGCGGGCAAGAGACCCAGTACTTC.

In its sample, this clone was seen a few times. The V call is TRBV5-1, the J call TRBJ2-7, with a possible D match to TRBD2 (6 bases). CDR3 length: 12 amino acids. V dropped 1 base and J dropped 6 bases, with 8 bases sitting between them. The germline V gene has CDR1 SGHRS and CDR2 YFSETQ. The CDR3 protein is CASSLWGVEQYF. CDR3 sequence (DNA): TGCGCCAGCAGCTTGTGGGGGGTCGAGCAGTACTTC.

V gene TRBV27 combines with J gene TRBJ1-2; maybe TRBD1 (5 bases). CDR3 length equals 15 residues. V lost 2 bases and J lost 4, with 14 bases in between. Germline V gene data show CDR1 as MNHEY and CDR2 as SMNVEV (reference sequence). The CDR3, as DNA: TGTGCCAGCAGTTTAGATCCCAGGGCCGTCTATGGCTACACCTTC. Protein sequence: CASSLDPRAVYGYTF.